The rows below give T cell receptor beta chains drawn from one sample of a study of blood T cell repertoires in COVID-19. Some clones are missing from TCRdb's copy, which holds only in-frame ones; the method was immunoSEQ multiplex PCR. The table records about 360,000 clones, around nine tenths of them present only once. Sequencing was done on a sample of peripheral blood. The origin of the receptors is a woman aged 55-70 years with COVID-19, enrolled during active disease. The CDR3 runs from the conserved cysteine through the conserved F or W. The order of the fields is V gene, D gene, CDR3 length, clone size, J gene, CDR3 DNA, CDR3 protein. A D gene is named only where the DNA matches it firmly. Clone sizes are given selectively: once, few, many, or a class where the clone is expanded.

TRBV12-3/TRBV12-4,TRBD1,13,once,TRBJ2-5,TGTGCCAGCAGTCCGGGACAGGTGGAGACCCAGTACTTC,CASSPGQVETQYF
TRBV30,TRBD2,15,-,TRBJ2-5,TGTGCCTGGAGTGCTAGGGGTACTAGCGAAGAGACCCAGTACTTC,CAWSARGTSEETQYF
TRBV27,TRBD1,17,once,TRBJ2-2,TGTGCCAGCAGTTTACTTGGGGGACAGGGGAAGGCCGGGGAGCTGTTTTTT,CASSLLGGQGKAGELFF
TRBV19,-,13,-,TRBJ1-2,TGTGCCTCCAGCAGTGAGGCCACTCGTGGCTACACCTTC,CASSSEATRGYTF
TRBV24-1,-,13,-,TRBJ2-5,TGTGCCACCAGTGATTCTTCTTCGGAGACCCAGTACTTC,CATSDSSSETQYF
TRBV23-1,-,15,-,TRBJ1-1,TGCGCCAGCAGTCAACCTCCACTTACGAACACTGAAGCTTTCTTT,CASSQPPLTNTEAFF
TRBV11-2,TRBD1,15,-,TRBJ2-5,TGTGCCAGCAGCTTAGGCGGACAGGGGGCCGAGACCCAGTACTTC,CASSLGGQGAETQYF
TRBV5-1,TRBD1,13,-,TRBJ1-2,TGCGCCAGCAGCAAGGACAGGGGGCATCGCTACACCTTC,CASSKDRGHRYTF
TRBV30,-,15,-,TRBJ2-5,TGTGCCTGGAGAACGATGGGACATCTCGGGGAGACCCAGTACTTC,CAWRTMGHLGETQYF
TRBV18,-,15,few,TRBJ1-1,TGTGCCAGCTCACCACGGCGGGGAAGGGACACTGAAGCTTTCTTT,CASSPRRGRDTEAFF
TRBV9,-,14,-,TRBJ1-1,TGTGCCAGCAGCCCGGTCGCGTGGAACACTGAAGCTTTCTTT,CASSPVAWNTEAFF
TRBV5-1,-,16,-,TRBJ1-6,TGCGCCAGCAGCTTGGCGGCGGTTGTTCGGAATTCACCCCTCCACTTT,CASSLAAVVRNSPLHF
TRBV27,TRBD1,16,once,TRBJ1-4,TGTGCCAGCAGCCGACTCGACAGGGCAACTAATGAAAAACTGTTTTTT,CASSRLDRATNEKLFF
TRBV7-9,-,15,-,TRBJ1-1,TGTGCCAGCAGCCCCGGACAGCGAACGAACACTGAAGCTTTCTTT,CASSPGQRTNTEAFF
TRBV5-4,TRBD2,17,-,TRBJ2-1,TGTGCCAGCAGCCTTCGGACTAGCGGGGGCCTCTACAATGAGCAGTTCTTC,CASSLRTSGGLYNEQFF
TRBV4-1,TRBD1,15,few,TRBJ2-7,TGCGCCAGCAGCCAACTCCGGACAGGGGGGTACGAGCAGTACTTC,CASSQLRTGGYEQYF
TRBV11-2,-,16,once,TRBJ1-2,TGTGCCAGCAGCTTAGGGGCCAGCCTCACTAACTATGGCTACACCTTC,CASSLGASLTNYGYTF
TRBV6-4,-,16,-,TRBJ1-2,TGTGCCAGCAGTGACTCGAGGGCCAGTCCCATCTATGGCTACACCTTC,CASSDSRASPIYGYTF
TRBV9,TRBD2,15,-,TRBJ2-3,TGTGCCAGCAGCACACCCCGAGCGGGGGCAGATACGCAGTATTTT,CASSTPRAGADTQYF
TRBV4-2,-,14,-,TRBJ2-5,TGTGCCAGCAGCCAAGGAACTATTCAAGAGACCCAGTACTTC,CASSQGTIQETQYF
TRBV5-4,TRBD1,11,-,TRBJ1-6,TGTGCTGGGGGACAGGCTGGTACCCTCCACTTT,CAGGQAGTLHF
TRBV30,-,13,-,TRBJ2-7,TGTGCCTGGAGTGGGCGGCTAGCCTACGAGCAGTACTTC,CAWSGRLAYEQYF
TRBV10-2,-,16,-,TRBJ1-1,TGCGCCAGCAGTGAGTCTGGTTTGTCAGGGAACACTGAAGCTTTCTTT,CASSESGLSGNTEAFF
TRBV19,-,15,-,TRBJ2-1,TGTGCCAGTAGTATAGGACAGAGCTCCTACAATGAGCAGTTCTTC,CASSIGQSSYNEQFF
TRBV7-8,TRBD2,15,-,TRBJ2-7,TGTGCCAGCAGCATCCTAGCGGGGGCCCACTACGAGCAGTACTTC,CASSILAGAHYEQYF
TRBV27,-,13,-,TRBJ2-2,TGTGCCACCGCGCAAACGAACACCGGGGAGCTGTTTTTT,CATAQTNTGELFF
TRBV2,TRBD1,14,-,TRBJ2-7,TGTGCCAGCAGTGGGACAGGGGTCATATACGAGCAGTACTTC,CASSGTGVIYEQYF
TRBV11-3,-,16,-,TRBJ2-7,TGTGCCAGCAGAAAAACTACGTCGGCGGGGCGCTACGAGCAGTACTTC,CASRKTTSAGRYEQYF
TRBV5-1,-,17,many,TRBJ2-7,TGCGCCAGCAGCTTGGCTGCCGCGACACAAACCTCCTACGAGCAGTACTTC,CASSLAAATQTSYEQYF
TRBV5-1,TRBD2,15,-,TRBJ2-5,TGCGCCAGCAGCTCCCGGACTAGCGGACCTCAGACCCAGTACTTC,CASSSRTSGPQTQYF
TRBV11-2,-,13,-,TRBJ2-4,TGTGCCAGCAGCTCCGGAGGGTGGGACATTCAGTACTTC,CASSSGGWDIQYF
TRBV5-4,-,14,-,TRBJ1-2,TGTGCCAGCAGCTTGGCTTCCGGTTTCTATGGCTACACCTTC,CASSLASGFYGYTF
TRBV7-8,TRBD1,14,few,TRBJ2-7,TGTGCCAGCAGCTTAGACAGGGGGCCTGGTGAGCAGTACTTC,CASSLDRGPGEQYF
TRBV5-6,TRBD1,14,-,TRBJ1-1,TGTGCCAGCAGCAACCTTGACAGGGGCACTGAAGCTTTCTTT,CASSNLDRGTEAFF
TRBV7-9,TRBD1,15,-,TRBJ1-6,TGTGCCAGCAGCGCCAAGGGGGCAGGCAATTCACCCCTCCACTTT,CASSAKGAGNSPLHF
TRBV9,TRBD2,16,once,TRBJ2-1,TGTGCCAGCAGCCCCCGACTAGCGGCCGTCGGTAATGAGCAGTTCTTC,CASSPRLAAVGNEQFF
TRBV5-4,TRBD1,15,-,TRBJ2-7,TGTGCCAGCAGCCCCGGGACAGGGCTACCCTACGAGCAGTACTTC,CASSPGTGLPYEQYF
TRBV9,-,15,-,TRBJ2-3,TGTGCCAGCAGAAGGGGGGGAAGCGGCACAGATACGCAGTATTTT,CASRRGGSGTDTQYF
TRBV6-5,TRBD2,14,-,TRBJ2-1,TGTGCCAGCATCACCGGGACTACCATCCATGAGCAGTTCTTC,CASITGTTIHEQFF
TRBV5-1,-,13,-,TRBJ2-1,TGCGCCAGCTACGGGGGGCCCGGGAATGAGCAGTTCTTC,CASYGGPGNEQFF
TRBV9,-,14,once,TRBJ2-7,TGTGCCAGCAGCGCCCCCCGGAGGAGGTCCGAGCAGTACTTC,CASSAPRRRSEQYF
TRBV11-3,-,14,few,TRBJ2-5,TGTGCCAGCAGCTCAACATCCACGGCTAGGACCCAGTACTTC,CASSSTSTARTQYF
TRBV6-4,-,11,-,TRBJ1-2,TGTGCCACCAGGGGAGGAGATGGCTACACCTTC,CATRGGDGYTF
TRBV4-2,TRBD2,18,-,TRBJ2-7,TGTGCCAGCAGCCACGGGGGACTAGCGGGGCGAAAAACCTACGAGCAGTACTTC,CASSHGGLAGRKTYEQYF
TRBV11-3,TRBD1,15,few,TRBJ1-6,TGTGCCAGCAGCTCGACAGGGTATACGCGTTCACCCCTCCACTTT,CASSSTGYTRSPLHF
TRBV4-1,TRBD1,17,-,TRBJ1-1,TGCGCCAGCAGCCAAGACGGGACAGGGTTAAGCAACACTGAAGCTTTCTTT,CASSQDGTGLSNTEAFF
TRBV30,-,13,once,TRBJ1-2,TGTGCCTCCTTCCGGCAGGGATACAAGGGCTACACCTTC,CASFRQGYKGYTF
TRBV10-3,-,12,-,TRBJ1-2,TGTGCCATCAGTGCCAGGGGCAGGGGCTACACCTTC,CAISARGRGYTF
TRBV18,TRBD1,16,-,TRBJ2-2,TGTGCCAGCTCACCCGAGGACAGGGGAGAGAGCGGGGAGCTGTTTTTT,CASSPEDRGESGELFF
TRBV11-2,TRBD1,12,many,TRBJ2-7,TGTGCCAGCAGCTCGGACAGGGTCGAGCAGTACTTC,CASSSDRVEQYF
TRBV9,-,15,-,TRBJ1-2,TGTGCCAGCAGCGTAGAAAAAACAGGGCACTATGGCTACACCTTC,CASSVEKTGHYGYTF
TRBV20-1,TRBD2,13,-,TRBJ2-7,TGCAGTGCTAGTGTTAGCGGGGGCTACGAGCAGTACTTC,CSASVSGGYEQYF